Listed here are 3 T cell receptor beta chains from one sample, sequenced in a study of blood T cell repertoires in COVID-19. The repertoire was sequenced with immunoSEQ multiplex PCR; TCRdb's copy has only in-frame clones and lacks some. The profile shows around 150,000 clones, approximately 95% of them singletons. Sequenced: peripheral blood. Source of these receptors: a woman aged 45-60 years with acute or convalescent COVID-19.

This chain uses TRBV29-1 with TRBJ2-1, with D perhaps TRBD2 (5 bases). V was shortened by 5 bases and J by 9 bases, with 17 bases between the two germline ends. From germline, CDR1 is SQVTM and CDR2 ANQGSEA. The CDR3 runs 13 residues. The DNA for the CDR3 is TGCAGCGTTAGGCACGGAGGACGTATTGAGCAGTTCTTC. This gives the protein CSVRHGGRIEQFF.

V usage is TRBV6-2 or TRBV6-3 and J usage is TRBJ1-6; perhaps TRBD1 as D (5 bases). The CDR3 is made up of 17 amino acids. The germline gives CDR1 MNHEY, CDR2 SVGEGT. The V end was cut by 0 bases, the J end by 12 bases, with 21 bases between. The CDR3 loop is CASSYSIILGHQEPLHF. Here the CDR3 DNA reads TGTGCCAGCAGTTACTCGATTATCCTCGGACACCAAGAACCCCTCCACTTT.

This clone was seen a single time. This rearrangement joins TRBV7-9 to TRBJ1-2; D unclear. The CDR3 sequence is 17 residues long. From germline, CDR1 is SEHNR and CDR2 FQNEAQ (reference sequence). V was pared by 1 base and J by 4 bases, with 19 bases between. The CDR3 nucleotides read TGTGCCAGCAGCTTAGTGGTTTTGAGGCCGGCCTCCTATGGCTACACCTTC. Translation gives CASSLVVLRPASYGYTF.